This T cell receptor beta chain was captured by sequencing in a study of vaccination effects on CD4 cells after COVID-19. Study findings and constraints: In vaccinees who were healthy, merely 1 out of 255 vaccine-induced clones cross-reacted with common cold coronaviruses.

Antigen-specific CD4+ T cells expanded by the ViraFEST assay with viral peptide pools were then sequenced. Once cultured for approximately eleven days, the cells underwent separation to obtain CD4+ T cells. Among the vaccine recipients, none had a prior SARS-CoV-2 infection, and nucleocapsid antibodies were negative. Half the medium was replaced with IL-2 medium on days 3 and 7. Concerning this clone: What it binds is unknown.

Profiling relied on immunoSEQ multiplex PCR, and the TCRdb table lists in-frame clones only, not all of them. The data contain tens of thousands of clones, approximately 76% of them singletons. Trimming left V 6 bases short and J 6 bases short, with 23 bases between. The germline V gene encodes CDR1 ENHRY and CDR2 SYGVKD. The CDR3 length is 17 residues. This sequence originates from a human donor who received a COVID-19 vaccine. The V gene is TRBV10-3, the J gene TRBJ2-2; the D gene is possibly TRBD1 (7 bases). The specimen comprised CD4+ T cells from PBMCs cultured with HCoV-NL63 spike peptides, sampled before COVID-19 vaccination. CDR3 DNA sequence: TGTGCCATCAGCGCGAGGCTAATTGACAGGGAGGCCGGGGAGCTGTTTTTT. Protein product: CAISARLIDREAGELFF.